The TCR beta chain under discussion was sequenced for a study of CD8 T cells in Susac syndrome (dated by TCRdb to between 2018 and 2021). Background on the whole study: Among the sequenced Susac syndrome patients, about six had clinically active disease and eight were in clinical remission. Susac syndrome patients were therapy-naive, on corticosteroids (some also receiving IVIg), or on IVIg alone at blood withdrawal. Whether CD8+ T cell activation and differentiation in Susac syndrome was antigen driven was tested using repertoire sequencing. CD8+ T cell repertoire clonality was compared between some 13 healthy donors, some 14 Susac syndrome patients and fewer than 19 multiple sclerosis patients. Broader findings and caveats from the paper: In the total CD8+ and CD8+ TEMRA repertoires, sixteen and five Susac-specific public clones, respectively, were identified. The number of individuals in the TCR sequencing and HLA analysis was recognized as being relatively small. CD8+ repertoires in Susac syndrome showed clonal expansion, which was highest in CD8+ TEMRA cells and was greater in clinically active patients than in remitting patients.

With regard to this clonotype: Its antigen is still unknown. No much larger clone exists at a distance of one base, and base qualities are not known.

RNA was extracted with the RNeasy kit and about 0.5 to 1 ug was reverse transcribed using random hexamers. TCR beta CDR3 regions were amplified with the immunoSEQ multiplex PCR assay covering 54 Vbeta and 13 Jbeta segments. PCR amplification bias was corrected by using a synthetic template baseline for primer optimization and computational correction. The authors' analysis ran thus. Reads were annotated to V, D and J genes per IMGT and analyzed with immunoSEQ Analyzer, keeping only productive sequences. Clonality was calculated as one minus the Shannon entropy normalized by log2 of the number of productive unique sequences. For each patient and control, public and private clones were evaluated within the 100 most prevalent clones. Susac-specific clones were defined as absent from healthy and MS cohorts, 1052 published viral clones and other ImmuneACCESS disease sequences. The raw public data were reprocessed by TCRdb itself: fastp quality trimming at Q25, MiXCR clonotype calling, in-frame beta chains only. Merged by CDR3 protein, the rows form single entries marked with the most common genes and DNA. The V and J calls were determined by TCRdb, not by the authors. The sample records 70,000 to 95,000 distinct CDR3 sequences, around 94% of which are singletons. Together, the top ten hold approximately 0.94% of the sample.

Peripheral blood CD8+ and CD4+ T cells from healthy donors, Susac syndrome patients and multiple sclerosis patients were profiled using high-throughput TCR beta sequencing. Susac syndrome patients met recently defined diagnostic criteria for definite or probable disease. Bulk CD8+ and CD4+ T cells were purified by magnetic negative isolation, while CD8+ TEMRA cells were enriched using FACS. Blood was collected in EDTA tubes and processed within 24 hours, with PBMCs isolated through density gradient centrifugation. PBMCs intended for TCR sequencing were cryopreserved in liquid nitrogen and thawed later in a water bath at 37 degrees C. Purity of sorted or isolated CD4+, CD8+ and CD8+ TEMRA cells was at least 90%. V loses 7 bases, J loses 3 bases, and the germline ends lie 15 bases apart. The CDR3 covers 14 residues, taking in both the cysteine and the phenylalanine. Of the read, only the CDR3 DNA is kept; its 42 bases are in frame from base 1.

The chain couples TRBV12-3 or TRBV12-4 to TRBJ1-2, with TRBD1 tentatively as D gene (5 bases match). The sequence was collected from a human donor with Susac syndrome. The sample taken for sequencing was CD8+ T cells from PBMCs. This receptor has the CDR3 CASTLRGEDYGYTF. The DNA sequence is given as TGTGCCAGCACTCTAAGAGGGGAGGACTATGGCTACACCTTC.